The present TCR beta chain was sequenced within a study of cytomegalovirus exposure and HLA in healthy donors. Concerning this clone itself: Its target is not known.

Study results and limitations: A later analysis by the authors found several of the most significant clusters apparently linked to common viral pathogens.

Trimming shortened V by 4 bases and J by 9 bases, and 19 bases separated the two germline ends. The CDR3 extends over 15 amino acids. The germline CDR1 and CDR2 sequences are SGHAT and FQNNGV. The primer mix had 60 Vbeta and 13 Jbeta primers. Profiling relied on immunoSEQ multiplex PCR, and the TCRdb table lists in-frame clones only, not all of them. The data show approximately 200,000 clones, roughly 84% seen once. This sequence joins TRBV11-2 and TRBJ2-4, with D maybe TRBD2 (7 bases). The material sequenced was PBMCs. The TCR sequence derives from a boy younger than 18 in good health and CMV-seronegative. The CDR3 nucleotides read TGTGCCAGCAGCTCCCTAGGGGGACTAACTACCATTCAGTACTTC. Translating it yields CASSSLGGLTTIQYF. The whole variable domain, filled in from reference TRBV11-2 and TRBJ2-4, reads EAGVAQSPRYKIIEKRQSVAFWCNPISGHATLYWYQQILGQGPKLLIQFQNNGVVDDSQLPKDRFSAERLKGVDSTLKIQPAKLEDSAVYLCASSSLGGLTTIQYFGAGTRLSVL.